This passage covers 9 T cell receptor beta chains from one sample sequenced in a study of shared clonotypes between healthy human individuals. Sequencing was performed with immunoSEQ multiplex PCR; in TCRdb, only in-frame clones are kept and a portion is missing. The sample has almost 750,000 clones; about two thirds are singletons. Material for sequencing was memory CD4+ T cells sorted from blood. Stated subset: CD45RA-negative fraction. All receptors derive from a woman in her 30s in good health.

This chain joins TRBV2 and TRBJ2-7; possible D gene TRBD2, 6 bases. V was cut by 3 bases and J by 6 bases, with 12 bases left in between. Germline CDR1 and CDR2: SNHLY and FYNNEI. The CDR3 consists of 13 residues. CDR3 sequence: CASSEGGLGEQYF. The CDR3 bases are TGTGCCAGCAGTGAGGGAGGTTTGGGCGAGCAGTACTTC.

This clone was counted many times. This chain uses TRBV28 with TRBJ1-2; a weak D match, TRBD1 (6 bases). With 3 bases removed from V and 8 bases from J, the gap between germline ends came to 16 bases. This CDR3 has 14 amino acids. CDR1 and CDR2 from the germline V gene are MDHEN and SYDVKM. The CDR3 coding sequence is TGTGCCAGCAGTTTCCCGGTGGGGGCGGGAGGCTACACCTTC. This translates into CASSFPVGAGGYTF.

The gene calls are TRBV6-5 and TRBJ1-2; D not resolved. This CDR3 contains 13 residues. V lost 5 bases, J lost 4 bases, and 11 bases lay in between. Germline-derived CDR1 and CDR2 are MNHEY and SVGAGI. The DNA of the CDR3 is TGTGCCAGCAGTGCATCGGAAGGCTATGGCTACACCTTC. Its protein product is CASSASEGYGYTF.

The table lists this clone with a few counts. The chain carries TRBV5-1 and TRBJ2-5, with D possibly matching TRBD2 (5 bases). Germline CDR1 and CDR2: SGHRS and YFSETQ. The length of the CDR3 is 13 residues. Between the trimmed V and J ends, which lost 0 bases and 4 bases, there was a span of 7 bases. DNA of the CDR3: TGCGCCAGCAGCTTGGAGGCGGGAGAGACCCAGTACTTC. Translating it yields CASSLEAGETQYF.

The V call is TRBV27, the J call TRBJ1-2; no clear D gene. Trimming left V 2 bases short and J 1 base short, with 8 bases between. Germline V gene data show CDR1 as MNHEY and CDR2 as SMNVEV (reference sequence). This CDR3 has 14 amino acids. The CDR3 reads CASSLQRSNYGYTF. The CDR3, as DNA: TGTGCCAGCAGTTTACAACGGAGTAACTATGGCTACACCTTC.

This clone has at least ten counts. The chain links TRBV7-9 to TRBJ1-6; D call uncertain. V lost 4 bases and J lost 2, with 12 bases in between. CDR1 and CDR2 (germline): SEHNR, FQNEAQ (reference sequence). This CDR3 region has 16 residues. CDR3 residues: CASSSRMETYNSPLHF. CDR3 DNA sequence: TGTGCCAGCAGCTCCCGGATGGAAACCTATAATTCACCCCTCCACTTT.

V is TRBV5-1 and J is TRBJ2-3; the D is unclear. The CDR3 covers 12 residues. The germline V gene has CDR1 SGHRS and CDR2 YFSETQ. Trimming cost V 4 bases and J 5 bases, with 8 bases left between them. The CDR3 loop is CASSAGEDTQYF. Here the CDR3 DNA reads TGCGCCAGCAGCGCTGGAGAAGATACGCAGTATTTT.

V and J are TRBV18 and TRBJ2-1; the D gene is possibly TRBD1 (6 bases). Trimming stripped 1 base from V and 6 bases from J, with 16 bases between. This CDR3 is 16 amino acids long. CDR1 and CDR2 (germline): KGHSH, LQKENI. The CDR3 region is CASSPRDATRGNEQFF. The DNA for the CDR3 is TGTGCCAGCTCACCACGCGACGCGACCAGGGGCAATGAGCAGTTCTTC.

The chain links TRBV27 to TRBJ1-3, with D possibly being TRBD1 (5 bases). Germline assignment: CDR1 MNHEY and CDR2 SMNVEV (reference sequence). The V and J ends lost 7 bases and 6 bases respectively, with 16 bases between them. This CDR3 is built from 14 residues. The CDR3 region is CASMDAGTQNTIYF. CDR3 sequence (DNA): TGTGCCAGCATGGACGCCGGGACGCAAAACACCATATATTTT.